The TCR beta chain under discussion was sequenced for a study of blood T cell repertoires in COVID-19. Across the study: Sites in the United States, Italy and Spain provided acute and convalescent COVID-19 samples.

Across under 25 US areas, participants ranged in age from roughly 18 to 95 years. Recovery meant two consecutive negative NP/OP PCR tests, professional clearance, or resolved symptoms. V lost 0 bases to trimming and J lost 9 bases, with 10 bases between them. In germline, CDR1 is LGHDT, CDR2 YNNKEL (reference sequence). The CDR3 consists of 13 residues. The method was immunoSEQ multiplex PCR; TCRdb's version includes in-frame clones alone and lacks a portion of them. The sample shows more than 300,000 clones, 70% to 90% of them seen only once. The chain combines TRBV3-1 (or the pseudogene TRBV3-2) with TRBJ2-3, with D unresolved. The specimen was PBMCs or T cells enriched from blood (not recorded which). This receptor was identified in a woman between 25 and 40 years old who had recovered from COVID-19. The CDR3 here is CASSQDLAGTQYF. The DNA for the CDR3 is TGTGCCAGCAGCCAAGATCTGGCTGGCACGCAGTATTTT.